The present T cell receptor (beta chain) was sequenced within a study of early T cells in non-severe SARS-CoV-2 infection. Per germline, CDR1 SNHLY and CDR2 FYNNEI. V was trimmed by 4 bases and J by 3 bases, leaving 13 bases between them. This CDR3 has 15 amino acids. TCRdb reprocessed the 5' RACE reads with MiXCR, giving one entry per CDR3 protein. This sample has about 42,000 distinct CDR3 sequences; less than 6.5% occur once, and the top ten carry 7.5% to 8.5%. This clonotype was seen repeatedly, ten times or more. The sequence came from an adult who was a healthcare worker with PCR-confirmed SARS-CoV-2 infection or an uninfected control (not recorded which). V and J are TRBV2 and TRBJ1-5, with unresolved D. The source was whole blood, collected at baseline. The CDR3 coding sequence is TGTGCCAGCAGTGTGGGCAGTGCCCCCAATCAGCCCCAGCATTTT. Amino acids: CASSVGSAPNQPQHF.